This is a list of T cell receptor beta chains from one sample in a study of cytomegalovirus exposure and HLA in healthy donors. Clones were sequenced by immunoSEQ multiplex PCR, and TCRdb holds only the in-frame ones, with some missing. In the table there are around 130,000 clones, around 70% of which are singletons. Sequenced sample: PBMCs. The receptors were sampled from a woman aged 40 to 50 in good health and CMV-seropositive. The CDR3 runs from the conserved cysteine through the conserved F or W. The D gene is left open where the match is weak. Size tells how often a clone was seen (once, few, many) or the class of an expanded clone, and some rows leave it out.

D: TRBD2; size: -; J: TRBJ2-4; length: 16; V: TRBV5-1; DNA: TGCGCCAGCAGCTCGGCGGGGCGGGAGGGGGTAAACATTCAGTACTTC; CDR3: CASSSAGREGVNIQYF
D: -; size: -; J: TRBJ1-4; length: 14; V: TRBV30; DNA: TGTGCCTGCCCGACACATGCAACTAATGAAAAACTGTTTTTT; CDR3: CACPTHATNEKLFF
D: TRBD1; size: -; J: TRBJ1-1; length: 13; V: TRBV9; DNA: TGTGCCAGCAGCCCCGGACAGGGGGGGGAAGCTTTCTTT; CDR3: CASSPGQGGEAFF
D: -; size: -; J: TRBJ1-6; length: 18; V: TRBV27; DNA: TGTGCCAGCAGTTTCGGGTTTCCTGCCCCTATATATAATTCACCCCTCCACTTT; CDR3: CASSFGFPAPIYNSPLHF
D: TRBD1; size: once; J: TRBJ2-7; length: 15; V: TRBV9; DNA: TGTGCCAGCAGCGTTACCGGGACAGGGGAAACTCAGCAGTACTTC; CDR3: CASSVTGTGETQQYF
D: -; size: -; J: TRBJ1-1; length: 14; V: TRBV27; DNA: TGTGCCAGCAGCTCCGGACAGATGAACACTGAAGCTTTCTTT; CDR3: CASSSGQMNTEAFF
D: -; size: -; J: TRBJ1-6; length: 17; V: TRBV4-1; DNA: TGCGCCAGCAGCCAAGATTCCCAAACGGGGTATAATTCACCCCTCCACTTT; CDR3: CASSQDSQTGYNSPLHF
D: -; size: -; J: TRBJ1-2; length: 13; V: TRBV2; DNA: TGTGCCAGCAGGGTACTGGTGGACTATGGCTACACCTTC; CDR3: CASRVLVDYGYTF
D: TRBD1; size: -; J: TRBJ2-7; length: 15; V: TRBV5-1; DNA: TGCGCCAGCAGCTCTCAGGGGGCGAGGTCCTACGAGCAGTACTTC; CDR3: CASSSQGARSYEQYF
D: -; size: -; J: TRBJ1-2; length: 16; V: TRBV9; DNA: TGTGCCAGCAGCGACCGGAACTCAGGGTCTAACTATGGCTACACCTTC; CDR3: CASSDRNSGSNYGYTF
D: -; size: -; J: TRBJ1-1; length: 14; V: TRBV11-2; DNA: TGTGCCAGCAGCGGGGCACAGAGGAACACTGAAGCTTTCTTT; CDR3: CASSGAQRNTEAFF
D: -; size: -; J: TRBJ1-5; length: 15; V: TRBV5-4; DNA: TGTGCCACTCATCTCGGCGGGGGAGGAGATCAGCCCCAGCATTTT; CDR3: CATHLGGGGDQPQHF
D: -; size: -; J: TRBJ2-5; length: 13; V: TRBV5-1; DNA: TGCGCCAGCAGCTTGGAAGGGAGGGAGACCCAGTACTTC; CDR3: CASSLEGRETQYF
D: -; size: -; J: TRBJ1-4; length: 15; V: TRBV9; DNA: TGTGCCAGCAGCGTAGGAGACATGAGTAATGAAAAACTGTTTTTT; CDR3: CASSVGDMSNEKLFF